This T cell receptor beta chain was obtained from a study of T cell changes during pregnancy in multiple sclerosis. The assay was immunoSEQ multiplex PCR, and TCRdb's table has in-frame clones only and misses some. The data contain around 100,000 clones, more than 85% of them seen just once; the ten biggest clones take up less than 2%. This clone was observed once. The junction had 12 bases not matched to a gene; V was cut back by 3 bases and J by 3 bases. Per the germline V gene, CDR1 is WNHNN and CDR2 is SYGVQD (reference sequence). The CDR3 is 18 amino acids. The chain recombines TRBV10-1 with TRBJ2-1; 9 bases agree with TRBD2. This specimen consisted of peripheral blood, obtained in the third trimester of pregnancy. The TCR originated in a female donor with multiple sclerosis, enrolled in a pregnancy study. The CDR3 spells CASSDSKLAGAGYNEQFF. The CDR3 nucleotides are TGCGCCAGCAGTGATTCGAAGTTAGCGGGAGCCGGCTACAATGAGCAGTTCTTC.